This T cell receptor beta chain was retrieved from a study of blood T cell repertoires in COVID-19. Cohort placement rested on clinical history that participants reported themselves. Symptom resolution, clearance, or two negative PCRs marked donors in Cohort 3 as recovered. Assay used: immunoSEQ multiplex PCR; TCRdb lists only in-frame clones, some missing. The data contain under 150,000 clones, over 80% of them singletons. The trim removed 6 bases at V and 5 bases at J, leaving 12 bases unmatched. Germline V gene sequence: CDR1 GTSNPN, CDR2 SVGIG (reference sequence). This CDR3 region has 16 residues.

V and J are TRBV30 and TRBJ1-4; 10 positions match TRBD1. This receptor was taken from a woman in her forties who had recovered from COVID-19. The source material was PBMCs or T cells enriched from blood (not recorded which). The CDR3 nucleotides read TGTGCCTGTATCCTCCCCCGGGGACAGGGGAATGAAAAACTGTTTTTT. It codes for CACILPRGQGNEKLFF.